The present T cell receptor (beta chain) was sequenced within a study of T cell responses to AZD1222 COVID-19 vaccine. Study as a whole: Second doses at about 4 or about 12 weeks were pooled.

The data were produced by immunoSEQ multiplex PCR, yet TCRdb's version contains in-frame clones alone and is incomplete. The sample includes about 120,000 clones, 93% of them seen just once. About this clone itself: Its antigen is unknown.

The CDR3 sequence is 12 residues long. V was pared by 1 base and J by 6 bases, with 4 bases between. Germline loops: CDR1 SNHLY, CDR2 FYNNEI. General study points: Reports say nearly half of spike-specific TCRs go after unmutated variant regions. With two AZD1222 doses given, Spike-specific TCR breadth and depth both rose. Repertoires were collected only later (after the peak T cell response had occurred).

The sample in question was peripheral blood, obtained on day 0 of AZD1222 vaccination. This rearrangement joins TRBV2 to TRBJ1-5; D unclear. The clonotype comes from an adult in good health. CDR3 bases: TGTGCCAGCAGTGAAGGCCTTCAGCCCCAGCATTTT. It translates to CASSEGLQPQHF.